What follows are 32 T cell receptor beta chains derived from one specimen sequenced in a study of Ad26.COV2.S vaccination and SARS-CoV-2 variants. The method was immunoSEQ multiplex PCR; TCRdb's version includes in-frame clones alone and lacks a portion of them. The sample consists of roughly 350,000 clones, over 75% of them appearing once. As to treatment: some 20 received Ad26.COV2.S at low or high dose, single or two shots; several received placebo; per-sample allocation not given. The samples date from day 63 after the first vaccine or placebo injection. Sequencing was performed on peripheral blood, taken in a trial of Ad26.COV2.S vaccine versus placebo. The receptor source for this set is a person aged 18-65 years who received the Ad26.COV2.S COVID-19 vaccine or a placebo.

CDR3 DNA: TGTGCCAGCAGCTTTTGGACAGAGAGAAGCACTGAAGCTTTCTTT. This encodes CASSFWTERSTEAFF. The rearrangement uses TRBV11-3 and TRBJ1-1; possible D gene TRBD1, 6 bases. Germline loops: CDR1 SGHNT, CDR2 YENEEA. This CDR3 is built from 15 residues. Trimming removed 3 bases from V and 4 bases from J, with 15 bases in between.

This chain uses TRBV5-6 with TRBJ2-5; the match to TRBD2 covers 8 bases. With V trimmed by 4 bases and J by 1 base, 9 bases remained unmatched. The CDR3 sequence is 16 residues long. Germline V lookup: CDR1 SGHDT, CDR2 YYEEEE. The CDR3 coding sequence is TGTGCCAGCAGCATGCCGGGACTAGGGGCCCAAGAGACCCAGTACTTC. Translated, it gives CASSMPGLGAQETQYF.

Only one count was recorded for this clone. V gene TRBV5-8 combines with J gene TRBJ1-5; TRBD1 is a possible D gene (6 bases). The length of the CDR3 is 15 residues. Germline V gene sequence: CDR1 SGHTS, CDR2 YDEGEE. Trimming removed 7 bases from V and 5 bases from J, with 19 bases in between. For the CDR3, the DNA is TGTGCCAGCCTACAGGGAACAACGCGCGATCAGCCCCAGCATTTT. Translation gives CASLQGTTRDQPQHF.

The J gene is TRBJ2-4, the V gene TRBV27; TRBD2 is a possible D gene (6 bases). Germline V gives CDR1 MNHEY, CDR2 SMNVEV (reference sequence). The CDR3 length is 15 residues. Trimming took off 6 bases at V and 8 bases at J, with 20 bases between the two ends. The CDR3 is CASSQTGLMGDIQYF. The CDR3 DNA reads TGTGCCAGCAGCCAAACGGGACTCATGGGGGACATTCAGTACTTC.

The rearrangement links TRBV5-4 to TRBJ2-6; D not resolved. Germline assignment: CDR1 SGHNT and CDR2 YYREEE (reference sequence). The V and J ends lost 0 bases and 0 bases respectively, with 4 bases between them. The CDR3 runs to 15 residues. The CDR3 bases are TGTGCCAGCAGCTTGGCGAGCTCTGGGGCCAACGTCCTGACTTTC. It yields the protein CASSLASSGANVLTF. Combining the CDR3 with reference TRBV5-4 and TRBJ2-6 gives the whole variable domain ETGVTQSPTHLIKTRGQQVTLRCSSQSGHNTVSWYQQALGQGPQFIFQYYREEENGRGNFPPRFSGLQFPNYSSELNVNALELDDSALYLCASSLASSGANVLTFGAGSRLTVL.

This clone was seen just once. V usage is TRBV9 and J usage is TRBJ2-3; 7 bases fit TRBD2. In germline, CDR1 is SGDLS, CDR2 YYNGEE. This CDR3 is 14 amino acids long. J lost 1 base, V lost 6 bases, and 5 bases had no gene match. The CDR3: CASNLAGGTDTQYF. CDR3 DNA: TGTGCCAGCAACCTGGCGGGGGGCACAGATACGCAGTATTTT.

V usage is TRBV12-3 or TRBV12-4 and J usage is TRBJ1-1; D unclear. The germline V and J ends were trimmed by 3 bases and 6 bases, with 8 bases remaining between them. The CDR3 contains 12 residues. CDR3 nucleotides: TGTGCCAGCAGTTTCGGTTCGGCTGAAGCTTTCTTT. Translating gives CASSFGSAEAFF.

The rearrangement joins TRBV4-1 to TRBJ2-2; tentatively, D is TRBD1 or TRBD2 (5 bases each). CDR3 size: 16 residues. Trimming stripped 4 bases from V and 4 bases from J, with 16 bases between. The germline CDR1 and CDR2 sequences are MGHRA and YSYEKL. CDR3 bases: TGCGCCAGCAGCCGCTATGGGACCGCGGGCACCGGGGAGCTGTTTTTT. Translation: CASSRYGTAGTGELFF.

This rearrangement joins TRBV4-3 to TRBJ1-4; TRBD1 agrees at 8 bases. The CDR3 length is 15 residues. The V gene end was trimmed by 1 base and the J gene end by 7 bases; junction bases not matched to a gene: 5. Germline CDR1 reads LGHNA; CDR2 reads YSLEER. Here the CDR3 DNA reads TGCGCCAGCAGCCAAGCGGACAGGGAGGGTGAAAAACTGTTTTTT. It encodes CASSQADREGEKLFF.

CDR3 amino acids: CASSQDHTPAKNIQYF. In DNA, the CDR3 is TGTGCCAGCAGCCAAGATCATACCCCGGCCAAAAACATTCAGTACTTC. The chain joins TRBV4-2 to TRBJ2-4; D is undetermined. Trimming pared 0 bases from V and 1 base from J, leaving 10 bases between. This CDR3 region has 16 residues. The V gene's germline CDR1 is LGHNA and CDR2 YNFKEQ.

The chain links TRBV20-1 to TRBJ2-7; unclear D gene. The CDR3 extends over 11 amino acids. Trimming removed 3 bases at V and 3 bases at J, with 6 bases between. In germline, CDR1 is DFQATT, CDR2 SNEGSKA (reference sequence). CDR3 residues: CSARADYEQYF. DNA of the CDR3: TGCAGTGCTAGGGCAGACTACGAGCAGTACTTC.

The V call is TRBV5-1, the J call TRBJ2-7; 7 bases align to TRBD1. Trimming removed 4 bases from V and 2 bases from J; junction bases left unmatched: 9. This CDR3 has 15 residues. The germline gives CDR1 SGHRS, CDR2 YFSETQ. CDR3: CASSQGTARTYEQYF. For the CDR3, the DNA is TGCGCCAGCAGCCAGGGGACAGCCAGAACCTACGAGCAGTACTTC. The full variable domain, completed using reference TRBV5-1 and TRBJ2-7, is KAGVTQTPRYLIKTRGQQVTLSCSPISGHRSVSWYQQTPGQGLQFLFEYFSETQRNKGNFPGRFSGRQFSNSRSEMNVSTLELGDSALYLCASSQGTARTYEQYFGPGTRLTVT.

This chain joins TRBV6-5 and TRBJ1-6; D is unresolved. Trimming stripped 0 bases from V and 7 bases from J, with 10 bases between. From germline, CDR1 is MNHEY and CDR2 SVGAGI. There are 15 residues in the CDR3. In DNA, the CDR3 is TGTGCCAGCAGTTACTCTCGCGGGTCCAATTCACCCCTCCACTTT. It codes for CASSYSRGSNSPLHF.

V usage is TRBV7-2 and J usage is TRBJ1-2; 9 bases match TRBD1. This CDR3 region has 15 residues. Per the germline V gene, CDR1 is SGHTA and CDR2 is FQGNSA. Trimming took 4 bases from V and 5 from J; bases not matched to a gene: 8. CDR3 sequence reads: CASSYDRDRVYGYTF. CDR3 bases: TGTGCCAGCAGCTATGACCGGGACAGGGTGTATGGCTACACCTTC.

This clone was counted once. The rearrangement uses TRBV4-1 and TRBJ2-3; TRBD2 aligns across 9 bases. CDR1 and CDR2 (germline): MGHRA, YSYEKL. Germline trimming cut 3 bases from V and 1 base from J; bases unmatched to any gene: 8. This CDR3 is 17 amino acids long. The CDR3 nucleotides read TGCGCCAGCAGCCAGGCCCCCCTAGCGGGGCGCACAGATACGCAGTATTTT. Protein sequence: CASSQAPLAGRTDTQYF.

The CDR3 region has the DNA TGTGCCAGCAGCCTTAGCGGGGGGGCTTCCTACGAGCAGTACTTC. Its translation is CASSLSGGASYEQYF. The chain joins TRBV3-1 (or the pseudogene TRBV3-2) to TRBJ2-7; TRBD2 agrees at 11 bases. V lost 4 bases, J lost 1 base, and 3 bases stayed unmatched. The germline V gene has CDR1 LGHDT and CDR2 YNNKEL (reference sequence). CDR3 length: 15 residues.

The V and J genes are TRBV2 and TRBJ2-6, with D uncertain. The CDR3 contains 12 residues. The V end was cut by 0 bases, the J end by 12 bases, with 6 bases between. Germline-derived CDR1 and CDR2 are SNHLY and FYNNEI. The DNA of the CDR3 is TGTGCCAGCAGTGAAGCCCCCGGCGTCCTGACTTTC. Translating it yields CASSEAPGVLTF.

This clone was detected once. CDR3 region: CASSLEPDSVYEQYF. The CDR3 DNA follows: TGCGCCAGCAGCTTGGAACCGGACAGTGTCTACGAGCAGTACTTC. The chain recombines TRBV5-1 with TRBJ2-7; possible D gene TRBD1, 6 bases. CDR1 SGHRS and CDR2 YFSETQ come from the germline V gene. The CDR3 sequence is 15 residues long. V was pared by 0 bases and J by 3 bases, with 13 bases between.

V and J are TRBV3-1 (or the pseudogene TRBV3-2) and TRBJ2-1; no firm D call. Germline CDR1 LGHDT, CDR2 YNNKEL (reference sequence). This CDR3 region has 11 residues. Trimming removed 3 bases from V and 7 bases from J, with 4 bases in between. CDR3 nucleotides: TGTGCCAGCAGCCATGTGAATGAGCAGTTCTTC. The encoded protein is CASSHVNEQFF.

This clone was observed a handful of times. The chain is built from TRBV5-1 and TRBJ2-2, with 13 bases lining up with TRBD2. Germline assignment: CDR1 SGHRS and CDR2 YFSETQ. V lost 4 bases, J lost 7 bases, and 4 bases stayed unmatched. CDR3 size: 15 residues. CDR3 in DNA: TGCGCCAGCAGCAAGGGACTAGCGGGGATCGGGGAGCTGTTTTTT. This sequence encodes CASSKGLAGIGELFF.

This chain's CDR3 is CASSLAAQNTEAFF. CDR3 DNA sequence: TGTGCCAGCAGCTTGGCAGCCCAGAACACTGAAGCTTTCTTT. The rearrangement links TRBV7-6 to TRBJ1-1; no clear D. The CDR3 loop spans 14 amino acids. Germline V gene sequence: CDR1 SGHVS, CDR2 FNYEAQ. V dropped 3 bases and J dropped 1 base, with 9 bases sitting between them.

The chain combines TRBV6-2 or TRBV6-3 with TRBJ2-3; TRBD2 matches 8 bases. The germline V gene encodes CDR1 MNHEY and CDR2 SVGEGT. The CDR3 totals 14 residues. With 5 bases clipped from V and 5 bases from J, the junction kept 6 bases outside the gene matches. CDR3 bases: TGTGCCAGCAGTCTCGGGGGGGCCTTAGATACGCAGTATTTT. As protein: CASSLGGALDTQYF.

The chain uses TRBV7-2 and TRBJ1-3, with D perhaps TRBD1 (5 bases). The CDR3 runs to 14 residues. V shed 5 bases and J shed 9 bases, with 17 bases lying between them. The V gene's germline CDR1 is SGHTA and CDR2 FQGNSA. CDR3: CASSPGRAGGTIYF. In DNA, the CDR3 is TGTGCCAGCAGCCCCGGACGGGCTGGGGGCACCATATATTTT.

The chain employs TRBV14 and TRBJ1-2, with TRBD1 matching 7 bases. Germline values: CDR1 SGHDN, CDR2 FVKESK. The trim removed 4 bases at V and 5 bases at J, leaving 10 bases unmatched. The CDR3 consists of 15 residues. The CDR3 DNA reads as TGTGCCAGCAGCCCCGGACAGGCCGCGGGGTATGGCTACACCTTC. This translates into CASSPGQAAGYGYTF. Variable domain in full (rest from reference TRBV14 and TRBJ1-2): EAGVTQFPSHSVIEKGQTVTLRCDPISGHDNLYWYRRVMGKEIKFLLHFVKESKQDESGMPNNRFLAERTGGTYSTLKVQPAELEDSGVYFCASSPGQAAGYGYTFGSGTRLTVV.

The table lists this clone with a count of one. The genes are TRBV6-5 and TRBJ2-1; 12 nucleotides match TRBD2. The CDR3 has 15 amino acids. From germline, CDR1 is MNHEY and CDR2 SVGAGI. Trimming at V came to 6 bases and at J to 6 bases, leaving 6 bases not matched to a gene. Here the CDR3 reads CASSSGLAGLNEQFF. In DNA, the CDR3 is TGTGCCAGCAGCTCGGGACTAGCGGGTCTCAATGAGCAGTTCTTC.

V gene TRBV5-5 combines with J gene TRBJ1-2; D remains unclear. Deletions cut 0 bases from V and 3 bases from J, with 12 bases between. Germline V gene data show CDR1 as SGHKS and CDR2 as YYEKEE (reference sequence). The CDR3 covers 15 residues. In DNA, the CDR3 is TGTGCCAGCAGCTTGGACAGCTCAAGTTACTATGGCTACACCTTC. As protein: CASSLDSSSYYGYTF.

This clone was seen only once. J is TRBJ2-7 and V is TRBV6-2 or TRBV6-3; 10 nucleotides line up with TRBD1. Per germline, CDR1 MNHEY and CDR2 SVGEGT. V lost 2 bases to trimming and J lost 4 bases; unmatched junction nucleotides: 8. The CDR3 totals 16 residues. CDR3: CASSYPHRTGGYEQYF. In DNA form, the CDR3 reads TGTGCCAGCAGTTACCCACACAGGACAGGGGGATACGAGCAGTACTTC.

The chain has TRBV29-1 and TRBJ2-1, with D unresolved. The CDR3 covers 12 residues. The V gene's germline CDR1 is SQVTM and CDR2 ANQGSEA. The CDR3, as DNA: TGCAGTGCCCCTCAACACGGAGAGTCACAGTTCTTC. Encoded protein: CSAPQHGESQFF.

This clone was seen only a few times. The CDR3 DNA sequence: TGCGCCAGCAGCCAATCGGTAGGCGGCGATAACACTGAAGCTTTCTTT. Translating gives CASSQSVGGDNTEAFF. The V gene is TRBV4-1, the J gene TRBJ1-1; no clear D gene. The CDR3 covers 16 residues. Trimming left V 2 bases short and J 2 bases short, with 15 bases between. In germline, CDR1 is MGHRA, CDR2 YSYEKL.

The table lists this clone with a few counts. As DNA, the CDR3 is TGCAGCGTTGAAGAGTCCGGGGTCTACGAGCAGTACTTC. This encodes CSVEESGVYEQYF. This chain links TRBV29-1 with TRBJ2-7; the D gene is possibly TRBD2 (5 bases). Trimming shortened V by 0 bases and J by 3 bases, and 9 bases separated the two germline ends. The germline V gene has CDR1 SQVTM and CDR2 ANQGSEA. This CDR3 has 13 residues.

The chain employs TRBV7-9 and TRBJ2-7; maybe TRBD1 (6 bases). The germline V gene encodes CDR1 SEHNR and CDR2 FQNEAQ (reference sequence). The CDR3 has 14 residues. With 5 bases removed from V and 2 bases from J, the gap between germline ends came to 13 bases. The CDR3 bases are TGTGCCAGCAGCCCTAGGGGGACCCCCTACGAGCAGTACTTC. This sequence encodes CASSPRGTPYEQYF. The full variable domain, with the rest looked up from reference TRBV7-9 and TRBJ2-7, is DTGVSQNPRHKITKRGQNVTFRCDPISEHNRLYWYRQTLGQGPEFLTYFQNEAQLEKSRLLSDRFSAERPKGSFSTLEIQRTEQGDSAMYLCASSPRGTPYEQYFGPGTRLTVT.

The CDR3 region has the DNA TGTGCCAGTAGCCGCCCGAAAACAGGGTGGACTGAAGCTTTCTTT. This codes for CASSRPKTGWTEAFF. The V and J genes are TRBV19 and TRBJ1-1; TRBD1 might be the D (6 bases). V lost 6 bases and J 5 bases, leaving 19 bases between the germline ends. This CDR3 is built from 15 residues. From germline, CDR1 is LNHDA and CDR2 SQIVND (reference sequence).